This T cell receptor beta chain is from a study of beta chain features in type 1 diabetes. Study outcomes and limitations: A pattern of fewer insertions and more deletions at VDJ junctions was seen in type 1 diabetes patients.

V gave up 3 bases and J gave up 3 bases; unmatched junction bases: 8. CDR1 MNHEY and CDR2 SMNVEV come from the germline V gene (reference sequence). The CDR3 runs to 16 residues. As regards this clone: The target antigen is unknown.

Every isolated RNA sample was fully reverse transcribed, so sequencing captured expressed TCRB transcripts. Assay used: immunoSEQ multiplex PCR; TCRdb lists only in-frame clones, some missing. The sample lists hundreds of thousands of clones, around 15% occurring once. The receptor comes from a man between 18 and 29 years old in good health. Sequences were obtained from naive CD4+ T cells from blood. V usage is TRBV27 and J usage is TRBJ2-7, with 10 bases fitting TRBD1. The CDR3 here is CASSLGARDRGYEQYF. The CDR3, as DNA: TGTGCCAGCAGTTTGGGGGCCCGGGACAGGGGCTACGAGCAGTACTTC.